Listed here are 29 T cell receptor beta chains from one sample, sequenced in a study of T cells in Graves' hyperthyroidism and ophthalmopathy. Amplification targeted TCR beta CDR3 regions from RNA transcripts. Carried out on the TCR CDR3, a first-round RT-PCR used the HTBI primer set. Each CDR3 protein gets one entry after TCRdb re-called the multiplex PCR reads with MiXCR. Of 300,000 to 400,000 distinct CDR3 sequences in the sample, roughly 13% were seen once. The sample consisted of blood. These receptor sequences come from a woman aged 18 to 35 with Graves' hyperthyroidism.

The chain combines TRBV5-1 with TRBJ1-4; 8 nucleotides align to TRBD1. V was clipped by 4 bases and J by 4 bases; unmatched bases: 9. CDR3 size: 16 residues. Germline V lookup: CDR1 SGHRS, CDR2 YFSETQ. As DNA, the CDR3 is TGCGCCAGCAGCCAAAGGGGACAGGCAGATAATGAAAAACTGTTTTTT. Amino acids: CASSQRGQADNEKLFF.

The chain combines TRBV6-1 with TRBJ1-3, with D possibly TRBD1 on 6 matching bases. The CDR3 consists of 16 residues. Germline CDR1 reads MNHNS; CDR2 reads SASEGT. V dropped 7 bases and J dropped 4 bases, with 20 bases sitting between them. Here the CDR3 reads CASTTGSGAAGNTIYF. The CDR3 nucleotides read TGTGCCAGCACCACGGGGTCAGGGGCAGCCGGAAACACCATATATTTT.

The sample holds many counts of this clonotype. V is TRBV29-1 and J is TRBJ2-7; D is undetermined. The CDR3 runs to 12 residues. Germline V CDR1 and CDR2: SQVTM, ANQGSEA. V gave up 0 bases and J gave up 3 bases, with 6 bases separating them. The CDR3 bases are TGCAGCGTTGAAGAGGGTAGCTACGAGCAGTACTTC. Encoded protein: CSVEEGSYEQYF.

This clonotype occurred a few times. V usage is TRBV9 and J usage is TRBJ2-6; D not certain. The CDR3 extends over 18 amino acids. The germline V gene has CDR1 SGDLS and CDR2 YYNGEE. The V end lost 4 bases, the J end lost 0 bases, and 17 bases lay between the germline ends. The CDR3 is CASSTPGLSGSGANVLTF. DNA for the CDR3: TGTGCCAGCAGCACCCCAGGTCTCTCCGGCTCTGGGGCCAACGTCCTGACTTTC.

This clonotype was observed many times. V usage is TRBV10-3 and J usage is TRBJ2-7; 7 bases are shared with TRBD2. The J segment lost 4 bases and the V segment lost 4 bases, leaving 13 bases of the junction unmatched. The CDR3 is made up of 16 amino acids. Germline lookup yields CDR1 ENHRY and CDR2 SYGVKD. Here the CDR3 reads CAISGSPPGGNYEQYF. CDR3 DNA sequence: TGTGCCATCAGTGGATCCCCCCCGGGGGGTAATTACGAGCAGTACTTC.

Ten or more counts support this clonotype. This CDR3 reads CSAPYLGITDTQYF. The CDR3 DNA reads as TGCAGTGCCCCCTATCTGGGGATAACAGATACGCAGTATTTT. The genes are TRBV20-1 and TRBJ2-3, with D unclear. The CDR3 length is 14 residues. With 6 bases removed from V and 3 bases from J, the gap between germline ends came to 16 bases. Germline lookup yields CDR1 DFQATT and CDR2 SNEGSKA (reference sequence).

Details on this clonotype: A much larger clone sits a single nucleotide away, making a read error possible. The chain has TRBV3-1 and TRBJ2-7, with D uncertain. CDR3 length: 17 amino acids. CDR1 is LGHDT and CDR2 is YNNKEL in the germline V gene (reference sequence). CDR3 DNA: TGTGCCTGCAGCCAAGATCCCGGCGGCCCTTCCTCCTACGAGCAGTACTTC. This encodes CACSQDPGGPSSYEQYF.

This clonotype was counted at least ten times. V and J are TRBV27 and TRBJ2-1; D is perhaps TRBD2 (5 bases). V lost 6 bases, J lost 7 bases, and 19 bases lay in between. Germline CDR1 MNHEY, CDR2 SMNVEV (reference sequence). This CDR3 is 15 amino acids long. The CDR3 reads CASSPGVFTRNEQFF. Here the CDR3 DNA reads TGTGCCAGCAGCCCCGGGGTATTTACGAGGAATGAGCAGTTCTTC.

Details on this clonotype: One base away lies a much larger clone, so this may be a sequencing read error. V usage is TRBV12-3 or TRBV12-4 and J usage is TRBJ2-7; unclear D gene. This CDR3 comprises 12 residues. The CDR3 DNA reads as TGTGCCAGCAGTCCGACCTCCTGCGAGCAGTACTTC. Its protein is CASSPTSCEQYF.

At least ten counts were recorded for this clonotype. J is TRBJ1-4 and V is TRBV6-1; 7 bases line up with TRBD1. This CDR3 comprises 14 residues. Germline CDR1 is MNHNS and CDR2 is SASEGT. V shed 6 bases, J shed 8 bases, and the junction held 9 bases outside the gene matches. The chain's CDR3 is CASRLGQGEEKLFF. The CDR3 DNA reads as TGTGCCAGCAGACTCGGGCAGGGGGAGGAAAAACTGTTTTTT.

This clonotype was seen repeatedly, ten times or more. The chain combines TRBV20-1 with TRBJ2-7, with TRBD2 matching 11 bases. V lost 5 bases, J lost 2 bases, and 8 bases stayed unmatched. The CDR3 is 15 residues long. Germline CDR1 reads DFQATT; CDR2 reads SNEGSKA (reference sequence). CDR3 nucleotides: TGCAGTGCTGGCCCCGGGACTAGCGGCCCCTACGAGCAGTACTTC. Translation gives CSAGPGTSGPYEQYF.

This clonotype was seen only a few times. This CDR3 reads CASTPRPGTWETQYF. CDR3 DNA: TGCGCCAGCACCCCGCGCCCGGGGACATGGGAGACCCAGTACTTC. The V call is TRBV5-1, the J call TRBJ2-5; D possibly corresponds to TRBD1 (6 bases). CDR1 and CDR2 from the germline V gene are SGHRS and YFSETQ. The V end lost 6 bases, the J end lost 5 bases, and 20 bases lay between the germline ends. This CDR3 has 15 amino acids.

Points on this clonotype: It is unclear where the CDR3 begins or ends on the DNA, so no DNA is shown, and the CDR3 is as TCRdb lists it. The chain combines TRBV11-2 with TRBJ1-2. The germline CDR1 and CDR2 sequences are SGHAT and FQNNGV. Ends included, the CDR3 has 9 residues. CDR3 loop: CASSYGCTF.

This clonotype appeared many times. The chain employs TRBV18 and TRBJ1-2; 10 bases agree with TRBD1. This CDR3 has 15 residues. V lost 0 bases to trimming and J lost 6 bases; unmatched junction nucleotides: 4. Germline V gene data show CDR1 as KGHSH and CDR2 as LQKENI. This CDR3 reads CASSPPGQGLDGYTF. In DNA form, the CDR3 reads TGTGCCAGCTCACCACCGGGACAGGGGCTGGATGGCTACACCTTC.

As concerns this clonotype: A much larger clone lies one base from this, so it may be a read error. The chain uses TRBV20-1 and TRBJ2-1, with D perhaps matching TRBD2 (7 bases). The CDR3 consists of 14 residues. The V gene lost 1 base and the J gene lost 10 bases, with 17 bases spanning the gap. Germline values: CDR1 DFQATT, CDR2 SNEGSKA (reference sequence). The CDR3 DNA reads TGCAGTGCTAGAGTGGCGGGGGCTCTCTACGAGCAGTTCTTC. Translating gives CSARVAGALYEQFF.

This clonotype was counted many times. V is TRBV28 and J is TRBJ1-3; the D gene is possibly TRBD1 (5 bases). The V gene's germline CDR1 is MDHEN and CDR2 SYDVKM. Trimming removed 4 bases at V and 2 bases at J, with 9 bases between. The CDR3 has 14 residues. For the CDR3, the DNA is TGTGCCAGCAGTTCCGGGACGGCTGGAAACACCATATATTTT. Protein: CASSSGTAGNTIYF.

This clonotype has at least ten counts. The chain uses TRBV27 and TRBJ2-7; TRBD1 agrees at 7 bases. Germline loops: CDR1 MNHEY, CDR2 SMNVEV (reference sequence). V was pared by 10 bases and J by 2 bases, with 5 bases of the junction left unmatched. The CDR3 is 12 residues long. The CDR3 loop reads CATWTGPYEQYF. The CDR3 DNA follows: TGTGCCACCTGGACAGGCCCCTACGAGCAGTACTTC.

This clonotype was seen at least ten times. The rearrangement uses TRBV28 and TRBJ2-4; perhaps TRBD1 as D (6 bases). The V gene's germline CDR1 is MDHEN and CDR2 SYDVKM. The CDR3 spans 16 residues. V was trimmed by 6 bases and J by 0 bases, leaving 15 bases between them. The CDR3 reads CASSQRQALAKNIQYF. The DNA for the CDR3 is TGTGCCAGCAGCCAACGACAGGCTCTAGCCAAAAACATTCAGTACTTC.

The V gene is TRBV5-4, the J gene TRBJ2-1, with TRBD2 matching over 9 bases. J gave up 7 bases and V 5 bases, and 10 bases lay outside the gene matches. The CDR3 is 15 amino acids. Per the germline V gene, CDR1 is SGHNT and CDR2 is YYREEE (reference sequence). The CDR3 DNA reads as TGTGCCAGCAGGGGTAATAGCGGGAGTGGAAATGAGCAGTTCTTC. Encoded protein: CASRGNSGSGNEQFF.

This clonotype was seen many times. V gene TRBV7-6 combines with J gene TRBJ2-1; 11 bases map to TRBD2. The CDR3 has 16 residues. The J segment lost 3 bases and the V segment lost 4 bases, leaving 5 bases of the junction unmatched. Germline V gives CDR1 SGHVS, CDR2 FNYEAQ. CDR3 residues: CASSSYGTSGYNEQFF. The CDR3 nucleotides read TGTGCCAGCAGCTCATATGGGACTAGCGGCTACAATGAGCAGTTCTTC.

J is TRBJ2-2 and V is TRBV28; a weak D match, TRBD2 (5 bases). The CDR3 has 15 residues. The germline gives CDR1 MDHEN, CDR2 SYDVKM. V was cut by 3 bases and J by 0 bases, with 8 bases left in between. CDR3 DNA: TGTGCCAGCAGTTTGCGGGTCGCGAACACCGGGGAGCTGTTTTTT. As protein: CASSLRVANTGELFF. The entire variable domain, with the rest obtained from reference TRBV28 and TRBJ2-2, is as follows: DVKVTQSSRYLVKRTGEKVFLECVQDMDHENMFWYRQDPGLGLRLIYFSYDVKMKEKGDIPEGYSVSREKKERFSLILESASTNQTSMYLCASSLRVANTGELFFGEGSRLTVL.

The chain uses TRBV30 and TRBJ1-2, with no clear D. Germline values: CDR1 GTSNPN, CDR2 SVGIG (reference sequence). This CDR3 has 11 amino acids. Trimming shortened V by 0 bases and J by 10 bases, and 9 bases separated the two germline ends. Written as DNA, the CDR3 is TGTGCCTGGAGTGTACCCAATTTCTACACCTTC. Translated, it gives CAWSVPNFYTF. Looking up the rest from reference TRBV30 and TRBJ1-2 gives the full variable domain: SQTIHQWPATLVQPVGSPLSLECTVEGTSNPNLYWYRQAAGRGLQLLFYSVGIGQISSEVPQNLSASRPQDRQFILSSKKLLLSDSGFYLCAWSVPNFYTFGSGTRLTVV.

In its sample, this clonotype was seen many times. This chain connects TRBV30 to TRBJ1-1, with 7 bases matching TRBD1. This CDR3 region has 15 residues. Germline V CDR1 and CDR2: GTSNPN, SVGIG (reference sequence). The V gene end was trimmed by 4 bases and the J gene end by 4 bases; junction bases not matched to a gene: 12. The chain's CDR3 is CAWTSDRAAGTEAFF. As DNA, the CDR3 is TGTGCCTGGACTTCCGACAGGGCGGCTGGCACTGAAGCTTTCTTT.

The rearrangement uses TRBV19 and TRBJ1-4; D is unclear. The CDR3 covers 15 residues. The V end was cut by 5 bases, the J end by 3 bases, with 13 bases between. Germline V gene sequence: CDR1 LNHDA, CDR2 SQIVND (reference sequence). The CDR3 sequence: CASSPLGDPNEKLFF. As DNA, the CDR3 is TGTGCCAGTAGTCCCCTCGGAGATCCTAATGAAAAACTGTTTTTT.

This clonotype was found many times. The chain has TRBV20-1 and TRBJ2-5; 10 nucleotides align to TRBD2. The CDR3 length is 13 residues. From germline, CDR1 is DFQATT and CDR2 SNEGSKA (reference sequence). Germline trimming cut 5 bases from V and 5 bases from J; bases unmatched to any gene: 5. The CDR3 region has the DNA TGCAGTGCTGCTAGCGGGGGTCTGGAGACCCAGTACTTC. It encodes CSAASGGLETQYF.

In its sample, this clonotype was seen many times. V usage is TRBV28 and J usage is TRBJ2-7; 9 bases line up with TRBD1. The CDR3 loop spans 15 amino acids. CDR1 and CDR2 from the germline V gene are MDHEN and SYDVKM. Trimming removed 1 base from V and 5 bases from J; junction bases left unmatched: 6. The DNA of the CDR3 is TGTGCCAGCAGTTTATTGGGGACAGGGACCGACGAGCAGTACTTC. Encoded protein: CASSLLGTGTDEQYF.

The chain recombines TRBV7-9 with TRBJ2-5; 11 bases match TRBD2. The CDR3 has 14 residues. The ends lost 1 base at V and 13 bases at J; junction bases unmatched: 8. Germline assignment: CDR1 SEHNR and CDR2 FQNEAQ (reference sequence). This CDR3 reads CASSLGGTSGSSYF. DNA of the CDR3: TGTGCCAGCAGCTTAGGGGGTACTAGCGGGAGTTCGTACTTC.

This clonotype was detected many times. This chain links TRBV6-1 with TRBJ2-7, with D unclear. Germline lookup yields CDR1 MNHNS and CDR2 SASEGT. The CDR3 spans 16 residues. The ends were cut back, 2 bases at V and 2 bases at J, with 16 bases in the middle. CDR3 sequence: CASSEMGSNRPYEQYF. CDR3 DNA: TGTGCCAGCAGTGAAATGGGCTCTAACCGTCCCTACGAGCAGTACTTC.

In this sample, this clonotype turned up many times. CDR3 nucleotide sequence: TGTGCCAGCAGCTCCCGCAAGGGGACTAGCGGGGGGGCGGGGAATGAGCAGTTCTTC. It specifies CASSSRKGTSGGAGNEQFF. The chain employs TRBV5-4 and TRBJ2-1, with 16 bases aligning to TRBD2. Per germline, CDR1 SGHNT and CDR2 YYREEE (reference sequence). The CDR3 length is 19 residues. V lost 3 bases, J lost 7 bases, and 13 bases stayed unmatched.